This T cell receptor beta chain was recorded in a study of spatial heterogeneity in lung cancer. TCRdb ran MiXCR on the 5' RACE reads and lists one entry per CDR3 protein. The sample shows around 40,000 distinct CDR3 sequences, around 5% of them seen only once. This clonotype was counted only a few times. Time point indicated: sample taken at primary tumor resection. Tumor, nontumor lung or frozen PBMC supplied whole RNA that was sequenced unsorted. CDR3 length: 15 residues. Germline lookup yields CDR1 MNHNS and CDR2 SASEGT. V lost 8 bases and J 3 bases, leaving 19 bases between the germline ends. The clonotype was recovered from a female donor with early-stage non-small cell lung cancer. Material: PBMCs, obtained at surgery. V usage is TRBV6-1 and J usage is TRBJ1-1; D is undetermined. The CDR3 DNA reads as TGTGCCAGCCGATTAGACGTTGGTATGGACACTGAAGCTTTCTTT. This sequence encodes CASRLDVGMDTEAFF.